The rows below give T cell receptor beta chains drawn from one sample of a study of blood T cell repertoires in COVID-19. Here immunoSEQ multiplex PCR was the method, and the copy in TCRdb shows in-frame clones only, minus some. The sample records 200,000 to 300,000 clones, around 90% being singletons. Sample: peripheral blood. All receptors come from a man between 60 and 75 years old who had recovered from COVID-19. Both conserved end residues are part of each CDR3. D genes are given only for firm matches. Clone size, where shown, is once, few, many, or a class for clones that have expanded.

J gene: TRBJ1-3
V gene: TRBV10-3
D gene: .
clone size: .
CDR3 protein: CAISDGNGNTIYF
CDR3 DNA: TGTGCCATCAGTGACGGGAATGGGAACACCATATATTTT

J gene: TRBJ1-6
V gene: TRBV5-1
D gene: TRBD1
clone size: .
CDR3 protein: CASSYGQGERRGSPLHF
CDR3 DNA: TGCGCCAGCAGTTATGGACAGGGGGAACGCCGGGGTTCACCCCTCCACTTT

J gene: TRBJ1-1
V gene: TRBV9
D gene: .
clone size: .
CDR3 protein: CASSSGGGTEAFF
CDR3 DNA: TGTGCCAGCAGCTCCGGGGGGGGCACTGAAGCTTTCTTT

J gene: TRBJ1-3
V gene: TRBV2
D gene: TRBD1
clone size: .
CDR3 protein: CASSLDRGGNTIYF
CDR3 DNA: TGTGCCAGCAGTTTGGACAGGGGGGGAAACACCATATATTTT

J gene: TRBJ2-4
V gene: TRBV7-9
D gene: TRBD2
clone size: .
CDR3 protein: CASSFRDYGQYF
CDR3 DNA: TGTGCCAGCAGTTTCCGGGACTACGGACAGTACTTC

J gene: TRBJ2-1
V gene: TRBV24-1
D gene: TRBD2
clone size: .
CDR3 protein: CATSDLGTSGGVYEQFF
CDR3 DNA: TGTGCCACCAGTGATCTAGGGACTAGCGGGGGTGTTTATGAGCAGTTCTTC

J gene: TRBJ2-3
V gene: TRBV24-1
D gene: .
clone size: .
CDR3 protein: CATSDPSRYSLGKDTQYF
CDR3 DNA: TGTGCCACCAGTGACCCCTCTCGTTATAGTTTGGGCAAAGATACGCAGTATTTT

J gene: TRBJ1-3
V gene: TRBV30
D gene: .
clone size: .
CDR3 protein: CAWRKSSGNTIYF
CDR3 DNA: TGTGCCTGGAGGAAGAGCTCTGGAAACACCATATATTTT

J gene: TRBJ1-4
V gene: TRBV7-9
D gene: .
clone size: .
CDR3 protein: CASSLWRTENEKLFF
CDR3 DNA: TGTGCCAGCAGCTTATGGAGGACAGAAAATGAAAAACTGTTTTTT

J gene: TRBJ2-7
V gene: TRBV5-1
D gene: TRBD1
clone size: few
CDR3 protein: CASSFSTGDYEQYF
CDR3 DNA: TGCGCCAGCAGCTTTTCTACAGGGGACTACGAGCAGTACTTC

J gene: TRBJ2-7
V gene: TRBV14
D gene: .
clone size: .
CDR3 protein: CASSTRTPYEQYF
CDR3 DNA: TGTGCCAGCAGCACCCGGACTCCCTACGAGCAGTACTTC

J gene: TRBJ1-1
V gene: TRBV7-9
D gene: TRBD1
clone size: .
CDR3 protein: CASSRTGTGDTEAFF
CDR3 DNA: TGTGCCAGCAGCAGAACCGGGACAGGGGACACTGAAGCTTTCTTT

J gene: TRBJ2-7
V gene: TRBV10-3
D gene: TRBD1
clone size: .
CDR3 protein: CAISRQGSYEQYF
CDR3 DNA: TGTGCCATCAGCCGACAGGGATCCTACGAGCAGTACTTC

J gene: TRBJ2-4
V gene: TRBV6-5
D gene: .
clone size: .
CDR3 protein: CASSSPGGVAKNIQYF
CDR3 DNA: TGTGCCAGCAGTTCCCCGGGGGGCGTTGCCAAAAACATTCAGTACTTC

J gene: TRBJ1-1
V gene: TRBV4-1
D gene: .
clone size: .
CDR3 protein: CASSPIWGELNTEAFF
CDR3 DNA: TGCGCCAGCAGCCCCATTTGGGGCGAACTGAACACTGAAGCTTTCTTT

J gene: TRBJ2-7
V gene: TRBV30
D gene: .
clone size: .
CDR3 protein: CAWRLPDQTPYEQYF
CDR3 DNA: TGTGCCTGGAGACTTCCCGACCAGACACCCTACGAGCAGTACTTC

J gene: TRBJ2-5
V gene: TRBV5-4
D gene: .
clone size: once
CDR3 protein: CASSFGGRQETQYF
CDR3 DNA: TGTGCCAGCAGCTTCGGGGGGCGCCAAGAGACCCAGTACTTC

J gene: TRBJ1-4
V gene: TRBV24-1
D gene: TRBD1
clone size: .
CDR3 protein: CATSDFRDRHEKLFF
CDR3 DNA: TGTGCCACCAGTGATTTCCGGGACAGACATGAAAAACTGTTTTTT

J gene: TRBJ1-6
V gene: TRBV5-1
D gene: .
clone size: .
CDR3 protein: CASRLRSGDSPLHF
CDR3 DNA: TGCGCCAGCAGACTCAGGTCAGGGGATTCACCCCTCCACTTT

J gene: TRBJ1-5
V gene: TRBV4-2
D gene: .
clone size: .
CDR3 protein: CASSQDQRGGQPQHF
CDR3 DNA: TGTGCCAGCAGCCAAGATCAAAGGGGAGGTCAGCCCCAGCATTTT

J gene: TRBJ1-5
V gene: TRBV7-8
D gene: TRBD1
clone size: .
CDR3 protein: CASSSGQGLGPQHF
CDR3 DNA: TGTGCCAGCAGCTCTGGACAGGGCCTGGGGCCCCAGCATTTT

J gene: TRBJ2-7
V gene: TRBV7-9
D gene: TRBD2
clone size: .
CDR3 protein: CASSDGTSGGKQYF
CDR3 DNA: TGTGCCAGCAGCGACGGGACTAGCGGGGGCAAGCAGTACTTC

J gene: TRBJ2-2
V gene: TRBV18
D gene: .
clone size: few
CDR3 protein: CASSRGGELFF
CDR3 DNA: TGTGCCAGCTCACGAGGCGGGGAGCTGTTTTTT

J gene: TRBJ1-1
V gene: TRBV19
D gene: .
clone size: .
CDR3 protein: CASSISGRTNTEAFF
CDR3 DNA: TGTGCCAGTAGTATAAGTGGACGGACAAACACTGAAGCTTTCTTT

J gene: TRBJ2-4
V gene: TRBV5-1
D gene: TRBD1
clone size: once
CDR3 protein: CASSLTGESKNIQYF
CDR3 DNA: TGCGCCAGCAGCTTGACAGGGGAATCCAAAAACATTCAGTACTTC

J gene: TRBJ2-6
V gene: TRBV10-3
D gene: .
clone size: .
CDR3 protein: CATRAGAMRSGANVLTF
CDR3 DNA: TGTGCCACCAGAGCAGGGGCAATGAGATCTGGGGCCAACGTCCTGACTTTC

J gene: TRBJ1-2
V gene: TRBV7-2
D gene: .
clone size: .
CDR3 protein: CASSFPGGSYGYTF
CDR3 DNA: TGTGCCAGCAGCTTTCCAGGAGGTAGCTATGGCTACACCTTC

J gene: TRBJ1-1
V gene: TRBV5-1
D gene: .
clone size: .
CDR3 protein: CASSPPWSTEAFF
CDR3 DNA: TGCGCCAGCAGCCCCCCATGGAGCACTGAAGCTTTCTTT

J gene: TRBJ1-3
V gene: TRBV2
D gene: .
clone size: .
CDR3 protein: CASSGQSTRGDTIYF
CDR3 DNA: TGTGCCAGCTCAGGGCAATCCACCCGAGGAGACACCATATATTTT

J gene: TRBJ1-2
V gene: TRBV5-1
D gene: .
clone size: few
CDR3 protein: CASSSYSLTYGYTF
CDR3 DNA: TGCGCCAGCAGCTCTTACAGCTTAACGTATGGCTACACCTTC